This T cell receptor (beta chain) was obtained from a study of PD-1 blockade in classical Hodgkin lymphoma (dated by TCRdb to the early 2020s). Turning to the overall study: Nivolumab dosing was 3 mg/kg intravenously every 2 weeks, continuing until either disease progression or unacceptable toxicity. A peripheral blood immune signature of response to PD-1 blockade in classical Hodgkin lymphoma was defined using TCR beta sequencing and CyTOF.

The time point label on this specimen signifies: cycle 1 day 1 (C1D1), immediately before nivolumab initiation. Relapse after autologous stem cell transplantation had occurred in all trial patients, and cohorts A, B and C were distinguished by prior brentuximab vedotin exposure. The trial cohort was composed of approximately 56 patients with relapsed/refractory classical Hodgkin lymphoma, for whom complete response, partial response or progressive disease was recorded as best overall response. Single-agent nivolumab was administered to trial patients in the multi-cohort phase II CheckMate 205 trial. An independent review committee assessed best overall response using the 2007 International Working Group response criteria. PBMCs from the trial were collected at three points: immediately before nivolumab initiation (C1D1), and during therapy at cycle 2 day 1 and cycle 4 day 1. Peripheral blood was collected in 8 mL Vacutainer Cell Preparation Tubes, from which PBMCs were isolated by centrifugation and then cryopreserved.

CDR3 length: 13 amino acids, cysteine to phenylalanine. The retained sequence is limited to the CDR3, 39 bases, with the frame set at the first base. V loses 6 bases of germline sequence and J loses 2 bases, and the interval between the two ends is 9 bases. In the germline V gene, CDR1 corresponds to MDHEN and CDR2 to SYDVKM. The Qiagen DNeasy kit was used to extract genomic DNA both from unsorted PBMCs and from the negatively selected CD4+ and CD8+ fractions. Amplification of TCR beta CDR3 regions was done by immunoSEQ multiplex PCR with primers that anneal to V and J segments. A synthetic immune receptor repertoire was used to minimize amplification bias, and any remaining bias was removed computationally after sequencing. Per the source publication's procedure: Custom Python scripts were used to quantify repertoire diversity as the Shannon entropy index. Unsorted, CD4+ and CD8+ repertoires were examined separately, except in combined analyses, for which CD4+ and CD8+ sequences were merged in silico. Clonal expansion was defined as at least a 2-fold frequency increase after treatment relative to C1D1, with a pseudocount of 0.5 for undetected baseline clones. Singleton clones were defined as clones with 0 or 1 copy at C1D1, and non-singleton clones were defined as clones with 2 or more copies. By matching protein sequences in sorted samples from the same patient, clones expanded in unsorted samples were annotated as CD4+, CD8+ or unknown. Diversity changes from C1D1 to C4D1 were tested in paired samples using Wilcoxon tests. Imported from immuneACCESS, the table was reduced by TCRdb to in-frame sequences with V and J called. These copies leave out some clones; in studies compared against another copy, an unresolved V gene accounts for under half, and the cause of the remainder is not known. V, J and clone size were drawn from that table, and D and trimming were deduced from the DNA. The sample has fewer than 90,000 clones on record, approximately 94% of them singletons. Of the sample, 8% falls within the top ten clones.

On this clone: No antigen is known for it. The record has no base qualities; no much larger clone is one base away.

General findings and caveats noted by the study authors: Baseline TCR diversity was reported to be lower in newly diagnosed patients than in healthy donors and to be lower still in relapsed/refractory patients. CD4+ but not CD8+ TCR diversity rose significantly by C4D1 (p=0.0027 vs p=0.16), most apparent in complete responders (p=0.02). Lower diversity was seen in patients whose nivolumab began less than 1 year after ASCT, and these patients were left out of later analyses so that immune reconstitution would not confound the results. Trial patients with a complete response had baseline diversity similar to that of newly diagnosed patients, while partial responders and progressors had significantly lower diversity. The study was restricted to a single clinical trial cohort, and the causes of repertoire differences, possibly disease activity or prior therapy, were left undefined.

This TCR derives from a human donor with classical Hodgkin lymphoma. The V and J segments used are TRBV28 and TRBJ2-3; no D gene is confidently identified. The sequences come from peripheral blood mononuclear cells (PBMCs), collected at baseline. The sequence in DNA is TGTGCCAGCAGCCCGGGCTACACAGATACGCAGTATTTT. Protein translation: CASSPGYTDTQYF.